The 12 T cell receptor beta chains listed next were all sequenced from one sample in a study of CD8 T cells in ankylosing spondylitis. TCRdb analysed the 5' RACE reads with MiXCR anew, one entry per CDR3 protein. The sample lists under 550,000 distinct CDR3 sequences, 26% occurring once. Study-level findings and limits: In ankylosing spondylitis blood, a motif of about eight highly homologous TCR beta variants appeared characteristic.

The antigens for these receptors are not known. The sample taken for sequencing was blood, either unsorted or a sorted T cell fraction (not recorded which). Receptors originate from a male donor with ankylosing spondylitis.

V is TRBV20-1 and J is TRBJ2-3; 8 nucleotides align to TRBD2. J gave up 1 base and V 5 bases, and 11 bases lay outside the gene matches. CDR1 is DFQATT, CDR2 SNEGSKA, per germline (reference sequence). The CDR3 has 16 residues. CDR3 sequence reads: CSAAARAGGGTDTQYF. As DNA, the CDR3 is TGCAGTGCTGCCGCCAGGGCGGGAGGCGGCACAGATACGCAGTATTTT.

This clonotype has a handful of counts. The chain employs TRBV6-1 and TRBJ2-3; 9 bases fit TRBD2. The CDR3 has 17 residues. With 6 bases clipped from V and 4 bases from J, the junction kept 14 bases outside the gene matches. CDR1 and CDR2 from the germline V gene are MNHNS and SASEGT. CDR3 loop: CASSLGVAGVRADTQYF. CDR3 bases: TGTGCCAGCAGCCTAGGGGTAGCGGGAGTCCGGGCAGATACGCAGTATTTT.

V and J are TRBV5-1 and TRBJ2-4; TRBD1 agrees at 8 bases. Looked up from germline, CDR1 is SGHRS and CDR2 is YFSETQ. With V trimmed by 0 bases and J by 0 bases, 8 bases remained unmatched. The CDR3 covers 18 residues. CDR3 protein: CASSLARGQGEAKNIQYF. The CDR3 region has the DNA TGCGCCAGCAGCTTGGCACGCGGACAGGGAGAAGCCAAAAACATTCAGTACTTC. Full variable domain (missing parts from reference TRBV5-1 and TRBJ2-4): KAGVTQTPRYLIKTRGQQVTLSCSPISGHRSVSWYQQTPGQGLQFLFEYFSETQRNKGNFPGRFSGRQFSNSRSEMNVSTLELGDSALYLCASSLARGQGEAKNIQYFGAGTRLSVL.

This clonotype was detected once. The V gene is TRBV16, the J gene TRBJ1-1, with TRBD1 identical over 8 bases. Per the germline V gene, CDR1 is KGHSY and CDR2 is FQNENV. The CDR3 is 15 amino acids. V lost 1 base and J lost 4; bases outside the gene matches: 5. The CDR3 loop reads CASSQLAGGVTEAFF. In nucleotides, the CDR3 is TGTGCCAGCAGCCAATTGGCAGGGGGCGTCACTGAAGCTTTCTTT.

The chain links TRBV28 to TRBJ1-1; TRBD1 might be the D (6 bases). Germline values: CDR1 MDHEN, CDR2 SYDVKM. This CDR3 has 14 amino acids. Trimming took off 2 bases at V and 10 bases at J, with 17 bases between the two ends. The CDR3 nucleotides are TGTGCCAGCAGTTTAAGGGGGGGTGCGAAGGGAGCTTTCTTT. It yields the protein CASSLRGGAKGAFF.

The chain couples TRBV18 to TRBJ2-5; no clear D gene. V lost 6 bases, J lost 7 bases, and 15 bases lay in between. The CDR3 is 13 amino acids. Germline V gene sequence: CDR1 KGHSH, CDR2 LQKENI. The CDR3 here is CASSLTSTGTQYF. In nucleotides, the CDR3 is TGTGCCAGCTCCCTAACATCCACGGGGACCCAGTACTTC.

This clonotype turned up a few times. The chain is built from TRBV20-1 and TRBJ2-7, with 14 bases aligning to TRBD2. J was trimmed by 6 bases and V by 6 bases; bases with no gene match: 7. The CDR3 has 14 residues. CDR1 and CDR2 from the germline V gene are DFQATT and SNEGSKA (reference sequence). The CDR3 spells CSAGGLAGAGEQYF. The CDR3 DNA is TGCAGTGCGGGGGGACTAGCGGGAGCTGGCGAGCAGTACTTC.

This clonotype was observed a few times. The chain couples TRBV12-3 or TRBV12-4 to TRBJ2-7; a possible D gene is TRBD2 (6 bases). The V end was cut by 6 bases, the J end by 3 bases, with 12 bases between. The CDR3 has 13 residues. The CDR3 here is CASSRDSIYEQYF. The CDR3 DNA reads TGTGCCAGCAGCCGGGACTCCATCTACGAGCAGTACTTC.

CDR3 protein: CASSYNYNEQFF. CDR3 in DNA: TGTGCCAGCAGTTACAACTACAATGAGCAGTTCTTC. This chain joins TRBV6-2 or TRBV6-3 and TRBJ2-1; D gene unclear. The CDR3 consists of 12 residues. Deletions cut 2 bases from V and 3 bases from J, with 2 bases between. The germline CDR1 and CDR2 sequences are MNHEY and SVGEGT.

The chain uses TRBV6-2 or TRBV6-3 and TRBJ2-7; no clear D. V lost 7 bases and J lost 0, with 16 bases in between. The CDR3 has 15 amino acids. Germline loops: CDR1 MNHEY, CDR2 SVGEGT. The CDR3 is CASIAGPQRSYEQYF. Here the CDR3 DNA reads TGTGCCAGCATCGCAGGACCGCAGCGCTCCTACGAGCAGTACTTC.

This clonotype was observed a few times. The V call is TRBV27, the J call TRBJ2-3, with 10 bases lining up with TRBD1. This CDR3 region has 15 residues. The germline V gene has CDR1 MNHEY and CDR2 SMNVEV (reference sequence). The V gene end was trimmed by 4 bases and the J gene end by 4 bases; junction bases not matched to a gene: 5. The CDR3 spells CASSSPTGGADTQYF. CDR3 DNA: TGTGCCAGCAGTTCTCCGACAGGGGGCGCAGATACGCAGTATTTT.

This rearrangement joins TRBV27 to TRBJ2-7, with a possible D match to TRBD2 (6 bases). The CDR3 consists of 15 residues. The V gene lost 6 bases and the J gene lost 3 bases, with 18 bases spanning the gap. Germline CDR1 reads MNHEY; CDR2 reads SMNVEV (reference sequence). The CDR3 spells CASRKIPGVLYEQYF. The CDR3, as DNA: TGTGCCAGCAGAAAGATACCGGGAGTCCTCTACGAGCAGTACTTC.